Each of the 8 T cell receptor beta chains below was sequenced from the same sample in a study of blood T cell repertoires in COVID-19. Data came from immunoSEQ multiplex PCR; TCRdb stores just in-frame clones and leaves some out. The repertoire has 200,000 to 250,000 clones, almost 85% of them found once; the top ten carry less than 4.5%. Sequenced: peripheral blood. These receptors came from a man in his fifties with acute or convalescent COVID-19.

V is TRBV7-9 and J is TRBJ1-2; no clear D gene. The CDR3 is 17 amino acids. V was shortened by 3 bases and J by 0 bases, with 17 bases between the two germline ends. Germline CDR1 SEHNR, CDR2 FQNEAQ (reference sequence). In nucleotides, the CDR3 is TGTGCCAGCAGCTTCGTAGCTATTACTACCTCTAACTATGGCTACACCTTC. It codes for CASSFVAITTSNYGYTF.

The chain has TRBV18 and TRBJ1-4; D remains ambiguous. The V gene lost 6 bases and the J gene lost 8 bases, with 10 bases spanning the gap. Germline V gives CDR1 KGHSH, CDR2 LQKENI. CDR3 length equals 12 residues. CDR3 DNA: TGTGCCAGCTCTCCCCGCGGGGAAAAACTGTTTTTT. It is translated as CASSPRGEKLFF.

The chain has TRBV29-1 and TRBJ1-4; 12 nucleotides line up with TRBD1. V shed 6 bases and J 7 bases; nucleotides not matched to a gene: 6. CDR3 length equals 14 residues. Germline V gene data show CDR1 as SQVTM and CDR2 as ANQGSEA. CDR3 residues: CSVRDRGRREKLFF. The CDR3 DNA reads TGCAGCGTCCGGGACAGGGGGCGCCGTGAAAAACTGTTTTTT.

The chain links TRBV29-1 to TRBJ1-2, with D hard to call. The CDR3 spans 12 residues. Germline loops: CDR1 SQVTM, CDR2 ANQGSEA. The germline V and J ends were trimmed by 2 bases and 6 bases, with 10 bases remaining between them. The CDR3 DNA reads TGCAGCGTTGAAAGCCCAGGCGATGGCTACACCTTC. Its protein is CSVESPGDGYTF.

This chain connects TRBV7-3 to TRBJ2-2; 12 nucleotides align to TRBD1. Germline CDR1 SGHTA, CDR2 FQGTGA. The CDR3 sequence is 17 residues long. Trimming at V came to 1 base and at J to 3 bases, leaving 3 bases not matched to a gene. The CDR3 region has the DNA TGTGCCAGCAGCTTAATGGGACAGGGGGCGGACACCGGGGAGCTGTTTTTT. Protein: CASSLMGQGADTGELFF.

The chain employs TRBV3-1 (or the pseudogene TRBV3-2) and TRBJ2-1; a possible D gene is TRBD1 (8 bases). The CDR3 sequence is 23 residues long. With 3 bases removed from V and 0 bases from J, the gap between germline ends came to 33 bases. Germline V gene data show CDR1 as LGHDT and CDR2 as YNNKEL (reference sequence). This chain's CDR3 is CASSHFKRDRKVGRTNSYNEQFF. CDR3 in DNA: TGTGCCAGCAGCCATTTCAAGCGGGACAGGAAAGTCGGCAGGACAAACTCCTACAATGAGCAGTTCTTC.

V usage is TRBV15 and J usage is TRBJ2-3; 10 bases are a match to TRBD2. Per the germline V gene, CDR1 is LNHNV and CDR2 is YYDKDF (reference sequence). Trimming removed 2 bases from V and 6 bases from J; junction bases left unmatched: 5. CDR3 length: 15 amino acids. The CDR3: CATSRSLAGFDTQYF. The DNA for the CDR3 is TGTGCCACCAGCAGATCACTAGCGGGATTCGATACGCAGTATTTT. Using reference TRBV15 and TRBJ2-3 for the parts outside the CDR3, the full variable domain is DAMVIQNPRYQVTQFGKPVTLSCSQTLNHNVMYWYQQKSSQAPKLLFHYYDKDFNNEADTPDNFQSRRPNTSFCFLDIRSPGLGDTAMYLCATSRSLAGFDTQYFGPGTRLTVL.

The chain is built from TRBV6-1 and TRBJ1-4; TRBD1 might be the D (6 bases). Deletions cut 1 base from V and 10 bases from J, with 16 bases between. Per the germline V gene, CDR1 is MNHNS and CDR2 is SASEGT. The CDR3 contains 15 residues. CDR3 DNA sequence: TGTGCCAGCAGTGAAGGCGCACAGGGAAAGGGAAAACTGTTTTTT. Protein: CASSEGAQGKGKLFF.